This T cell receptor beta chain originates from a study of blood T cell repertoires in COVID-19. Looking at the study overall: Sources were T cells, B-cell-depleted T cells, or PBMCs; the material itself was cDNA or gDNA.

V was clipped by 5 bases and J by 0 bases; unmatched bases: 3. The germline CDR1 and CDR2 sequences are SNHLY and FYNNEI. This CDR3 contains 14 residues. Per the authors' pipeline: Scientists estimated how many nucleated cells there were by amplifying reference gene primers. Produced via immunoSEQ multiplex PCR; TCRdb's table is partial and in-frame only. V, J and clone size reflect that table, while D and trimming were determined from the DNA. The sample shows approximately 200,000 clones, over 75% of them seen only once. The sequenced sample consisted of peripheral blood. The V call is TRBV2, the J call TRBJ1-1; 7 nucleotides match TRBD1. The origin of this receptor is a man over 45 with acute or convalescent COVID-19. The CDR3 bases are TGTGCCAGCAGTTCGCAGGGGGTGAACACTGAAGCTTTCTTT. Residues: CASSSQGVNTEAFF. The full variable domain, its missing parts supplied by reference TRBV2 and TRBJ1-1, is EPEVTQTPSHQVTQMGQEVILRCVPISNHLYFYWYRQILGQKVEFLVSFYNNEISEKSEIFDDQFSVERPDGSNFTLKIRSTKLEDSAMYFCASSSQGVNTEAFFGQGTRLTVV.